Described below is a single T cell receptor beta chain sequence and its context. Its antigen remains unidentified. It has no much larger one-base neighbor in the sample; base qualities were not kept. The label giving this sample's treatment or condition can be read as: roughly 10-day PBMC culture with coronavirus spike peptide pools or control peptides (ViraFEST assay). The ViraFEST assay, used in the study, expanded antigen-specific T cells with peptide pools and then identified the expanded clonotypes through TCR sequencing. The convalescent patients' positive SARS-CoV-2 PCR tests were from March to December 2020, which was before the Alpha, Beta and Delta variants emerged in the United States. Each well held more than 1.5 million PBMCs cultured in IMDM containing about 5% human AB serum and approximately 9.4 IU/ml IL-2, with 7.5 to 10 ug/ml peptide pools added. Half of the culture medium was replaced with fresh IL-2-containing medium on days 3 and 7. After roughly 9 days of culture, CD4+ T cells were isolated by negative selection with the EasySep CD4+ T cell isolation kit. PBMCs were separated from whole blood using Ficoll-Paque Plus gradient centrifugation and then either used fresh or cryopreserved at -140C. Culture conditions were generally each tested in triplicate wells.

This sample is part of a study of vaccination and CD4 T cells after COVID-19 (dated by TCRdb to the early 2020s). Background for the entire study: SARS-CoV-2 positivity had been established in the convalescent patients by nasal swab PCR, and mild disease was recorded in roughly ten of these patients and severe disease in one. The cultures were stimulated with overlapping spike peptide pools from SARS-CoV-2 and from the common cold coronaviruses HCoV-NL63, HCoV-OC43 and HCoV-229E. Post-COVID blood samples were collected from convalescent patients a median of around 100 days after diagnosis, with a range of about 35 to 180 days. Control cultures received a CEFX viral epitope pool as the positive control, an HIV-1 Nef peptide pool as the negative control, or no peptide. In around nine COVID-19 convalescent patients and a handful of infection-naive healthy vaccine recipients, the spike-specific CD4+ TCR repertoire before mRNA vaccination was compared with the repertoire after mRNA vaccination. The convalescent cohort included six males and four females, with two Hispanic individuals, seven Caucasians, two Asians and one multiracial person. Post-vaccine blood samples were collected a median of approximately eleven weeks after the second vaccine dose, ranging from about 13 to 241 days. Each participant got two doses of either the Pfizer-BioNTech BNT162b2 vaccine (n=8) or the Moderna mRNA-1273 vaccine (n=2). Broad study findings and their caveats: Of the vaccine-specific clones in convalescent patients, 304 of 307, or nearly all, reacted only to SARS-CoV-2 spike and did not cross-react with common cold coronaviruses. The median number of SARS-CoV-2-reactive clonotypes rose from under 25 after infection to approximately 41 after vaccination, but the change was not significant. Among convalescent patients, a median roughly 84% of the SARS-CoV-2-reactive clones seen after vaccination appeared only after vaccination, which suggests priming specific to the vaccine. The number of convalescent patients in the study was relatively small, and the study did not examine early timepoints following natural infection.

Preparation of the library involved PCR. TCR sequencing of DNA from cultured CD4+ T cells used the Oncomine TCR Beta short-read assay at the Johns Hopkins FTIC core. The QIAamp micro DNA kit was used to extract genomic DNA from the cultured CD4+ T cells. The Oncomine TCR Beta libraries from cultured CD4+ T cells were pooled using unique dual indexes and then sequenced on an Illumina iSeq 100. Processing in the source paper ran as follows. Non-productive sequences were removed, and CDR3s that did not start with C, did not end with F or W, or were shorter than 7 amino acids were discarded. The MANAFEST web application identified antigen-specific clonotypes by comparing peptide-stimulated wells against reference wells and other culture wells. Positive clones required FDR below 0.05, an odds ratio above 5, and productive frequency above 0.1% in at least two of three replicate wells. A clonotype was classed as cross-reactive if the clonotype showed significant expansion both in SARS-CoV-2 spike wells and in at least one common cold coronavirus spike condition. CDR3 homology was assessed with Levenshtein distances (stringdist) and unrooted phylogenetic trees (ape) in R version 3.6.1. The public reads were reprocessed in TCRdb via fastp at Q25 and MiXCR, keeping in-frame beta chains. Each entry is one CDR3 protein sequence, shown with its most common DNA and genes. The V and J calls reflect TCRdb's pipeline rather than the authors' work. The sample table shows around 26,000 distinct CDR3 sequences, and about 60% are seen once. Jointly, the top ten make up 6.5% to 10% of the sample.

Relative to germline, V is 6 bases shorter and J is 5 bases shorter, with 19 bases between their ends. The germline V gene (reference sequence) supplies CDR1 DFQATT and CDR2 SNEGSKA. Spanning cysteine to phenylalanine, the CDR3 consists of 14 amino acids. CDR3 DNA only is kept here, 42 bases in frame from base 1. The sample comprised CD4+ T cells from blood, cultured in vitro. This receptor was taken from a human donor who had recovered from COVID-19. The chain was built from TRBV20-1 and TRBJ2-5; a tentative D call is TRBD2 (6 bases match). The CDR3 has the sequence CSATGGPGLETQYF. The bases are TGCAGTGCCACCGGAGGGCCAGGCTTGGAGACCCAGTACTTC.